One and the same sample provided the 25 T cell receptor beta chains below, sequenced in a study of blood T cell repertoires in COVID-19. Method: immunoSEQ multiplex PCR; TCRdb's copy keeps in-frame clones and lacks some. The data show roughly 150,000 clones, with about four fifths seen just once and 8.1% held by the top ten. Sequencing was done on a sample of peripheral blood. Every receptor here comes from a woman between 55 and 75 years old with COVID-19, enrolled during active disease.

The CDR3 bases are TGTGCCAGCAAACCCGGAGGGTCGAGCTCCTACGAGCAGTACTTC. It codes for CASKPGGSSSYEQYF. The chain uses TRBV27 and TRBJ2-7, with a possible D match to TRBD2 (6 bases). The germline gives CDR1 MNHEY, CDR2 SMNVEV (reference sequence). CDR3 length equals 15 residues. Trimming cost V 7 bases and J 0 bases, with 16 bases left between them.

This chain uses TRBV3-1 (or the pseudogene TRBV3-2) with TRBJ1-4; no clear D. With 1 base removed from V and 15 bases from J, the gap between germline ends came to 15 bases. Per the germline V gene, CDR1 is LGHDT and CDR2 is YNNKEL (reference sequence). CDR3 length: 13 amino acids. The DNA for the CDR3 is TGTGCCAGCAGCCAAGTCCCCGGACTCCAGGTGTTTTTT. This gives the protein CASSQVPGLQVFF.

This clone occurred a few times. The V and J genes are TRBV19 and TRBJ2-7; D not resolved. From germline, CDR1 is LNHDA and CDR2 SQIVND (reference sequence). CDR3 length equals 16 residues. With 5 bases removed from V and 0 bases from J, the gap between germline ends came to 17 bases. The CDR3 loop is CASSQLRLTSSYEQYF. The CDR3 nucleotides are TGTGCCAGTAGTCAACTTCGACTTACAAGCTCCTACGAGCAGTACTTC.

The CDR3: CASSSLRENTEAFF. The CDR3 nucleotides are TGTGCCAGCAGCTCACTCAGGGAGAACACTGAAGCTTTCTTT. This chain connects TRBV11-2 to TRBJ1-1; D might be TRBD1 (5 bases). The CDR3 extends over 14 amino acids. V lost 4 bases and J lost 1, with 10 bases in between. CDR1 and CDR2 (germline): SGHAT, FQNNGV.

The chain combines TRBV15 with TRBJ2-1, with D possibly matching TRBD2 (5 bases). The CDR3 sequence is 15 residues long. The V end lost 1 base, the J end lost 4 bases, and 11 bases lay between the germline ends. Germline CDR1 reads LNHNV; CDR2 reads YYDKDF (reference sequence). In DNA, the CDR3 is TGTGCCACCAGCAGAGCGGCTAGCCGGTACAATGAGCAGTTCTTC. This gives the protein CATSRAASRYNEQFF.

This clone is a singleton in its sample. This chain uses TRBV7-2 with TRBJ2-5, with 7 bases matching TRBD2. The junction had 16 bases not matched to a gene; V was cut back by 1 base and J by 2 bases. This CDR3 has 19 residues. Germline V lookup: CDR1 SGHTA, CDR2 FQGNSA. CDR3 coding DNA: TGTGCCAGCAGCTTAGGAGGGGAAGGTAGCGGGCTCATTCAAGAGACCCAGTACTTC. This encodes CASSLGGEGSGLIQETQYF.

The chain is built from TRBV4-1 and TRBJ2-7, with 9 bases fitting TRBD1. The CDR3 runs to 17 residues. After removal of 0 bases from V and 4 bases from J, the junction contained 10 bases not matched to a gene. Germline loops: CDR1 MGHRA, CDR2 YSYEKL. CDR3 residues: CASSQEFGTGSLYEQYF. The DNA of the CDR3 is TGCGCCAGCAGCCAAGAGTTCGGGACAGGGTCTTTATACGAGCAGTACTTC.

The J gene is TRBJ2-7, the V gene TRBV7-2; TRBD1 is a possible D gene (6 bases). This CDR3 contains 14 residues. Germline V gives CDR1 SGHTA, CDR2 FQGNSA. Trimming stripped 5 bases from V and 0 bases from J, with 11 bases between. CDR3 sequence (DNA): TGTGCCAGCAGCCCGGACAGCATCTCCTACGAGCAGTACTTC. This translates into CASSPDSISYEQYF.

The J gene is TRBJ1-4, the V gene TRBV5-6; possibly TRBD1 for D (5 bases). V lost 2 bases to trimming and J lost 7 bases, with 15 bases between them. The CDR3 loop spans 15 amino acids. Germline CDR1 is SGHDT and CDR2 is YYEEEE. The CDR3 nucleotides read TGTGCCAGCAGCTTATACCAGGGTAGAGGTGAAAAACTGTTTTTT. This codes for CASSLYQGRGEKLFF.

The chain joins TRBV5-4 to TRBJ1-4; D uncertain. This CDR3 contains 16 residues. The V end lost 0 bases, the J end lost 0 bases, and 9 bases lay between the germline ends. Germline V gene sequence: CDR1 SGHNT, CDR2 YYREEE (reference sequence). The CDR3: CASSLGTRATNEKLFF. The CDR3 bases are TGTGCCAGCAGCTTGGGCACGAGAGCAACTAATGAAAAACTGTTTTTT.

This clone was observed at least ten times. The J gene is TRBJ1-3, the V gene TRBV30, with 8 bases that match TRBD1. The CDR3 spans 17 residues. V trimming: 2 bases; J trimming: 0 bases; junction bases outside the gene matches: 9. Germline V gene data show CDR1 as GTSNPN and CDR2 as SVGIG (reference sequence). CDR3 sequence reads: CAWSPLTGDFSGNTIYF. The CDR3 DNA reads as TGTGCCTGGAGTCCCCTGACAGGGGATTTCTCTGGAAACACCATATATTTT.

This chain links TRBV7-2 with TRBJ2-2, with a weak D call TRBD1 (5 bases). The CDR3 runs to 13 residues. The germline CDR1 and CDR2 sequences are SGHTA and FQGNSA. V was pared by 0 bases and J by 8 bases, with 7 bases between. Here the CDR3 reads CASSLAGQGELFF. The CDR3 region has the DNA TGTGCCAGCAGCTTAGCGGGGCAGGGGGAGCTGTTTTTT.

The chain joins TRBV5-4 to TRBJ2-3; the match to TRBD2 covers 9 bases. This CDR3 region has 16 residues. V lost 7 bases to trimming and J lost 8 bases; unmatched junction nucleotides: 17. From germline, CDR1 is SGHNT and CDR2 YYREEE (reference sequence). In nucleotides, the CDR3 is TGTGCCAGCGGTGGGGGCGGGGGGGCCCGACAAGGTACGCAGTATTTT. It encodes CASGGGGGARQGTQYF.

The chain combines TRBV3-1 (or the pseudogene TRBV3-2) with TRBJ1-5, with D hard to call. Germline lookup yields CDR1 LGHDT and CDR2 YNNKEL (reference sequence). CDR3 length: 16 amino acids. V was shortened by 0 bases and J by 2 bases, with 11 bases between the two germline ends. CDR3 residues: CASSQEAGMGNQPQHF. CDR3 sequence (DNA): TGTGCCAGCAGCCAAGAAGCCGGGATGGGCAATCAGCCCCAGCATTTT.

The table lists this clone with a count of one. This chain links TRBV24-1 with TRBJ1-5; weak D call: TRBD1 (5 bases). Trimming left V 2 bases short and J 1 base short, with 14 bases between. Germline CDR1 is KGHDR and CDR2 is SFDVKD. The CDR3 runs to 17 residues. CDR3 DNA sequence: TGTGCCACCAGTGATTCATACGGGGGATCAAGCAATCAGCCCCAGCATTTT. It encodes CATSDSYGGSSNQPQHF.

This chain joins TRBV7-2 and TRBJ2-1, with 9 nucleotides matching TRBD2. The CDR3 has 17 residues. Losses at the gene ends were 5 bases for V and 3 bases for J; bases not matched to a gene: 11. Germline V lookup: CDR1 SGHTA, CDR2 FQGNSA. The CDR3 coding sequence is TGTGCCAGCAGCATTAGTGGCGGGAGGGCTCTCTACAATGAGCAGTTCTTC. Residues: CASSISGGRALYNEQFF.

The rearrangement joins TRBV29-1 to TRBJ2-1, with D perhaps matching TRBD2 (5 bases). CDR1 SQVTM and CDR2 ANQGSEA come from the germline V gene. The CDR3 length is 15 residues. V lost 8 bases and J lost 6, with 23 bases in between. The CDR3 DNA follows: TGCAGCTCAACGGCAAGGCTAGCCCACAGCAATGAGCAGTTCTTC. The encoded protein is CSSTARLAHSNEQFF.

The chain joins TRBV7-9 to TRBJ1-5; 8 bases align to TRBD1. J lost 6 bases, V lost 5 bases, and 15 bases had no gene match. CDR1 is SEHNR and CDR2 is FQNEAQ in the germline V gene (reference sequence). The CDR3 is made up of 17 amino acids. The CDR3 reads CASSQGWGRGRPQPQHF. The DNA of the CDR3 is TGTGCCAGCAGCCAGGGATGGGGCAGGGGGCGACCTCAGCCCCAGCATTTT.

V usage is TRBV5-1 and J usage is TRBJ1-6; the D gene is possibly TRBD1 (5 bases). Trimming pared 0 bases from V and 6 bases from J, leaving 7 bases between. The CDR3 spans 14 residues. CDR1 SGHRS and CDR2 YFSETQ come from the germline V gene. In DNA form, the CDR3 reads TGCGCCAGCAGCTTGGCGCAGGGTAATTCACCCCTCCACTTT. Translation gives CASSLAQGNSPLHF.

V usage is TRBV13 and J usage is TRBJ2-3; 8 bases align to TRBD1. Trimming at V came to 0 bases and at J to 6 bases, leaving 5 bases not matched to a gene. Germline CDR1 is PRHDT and CDR2 is FYEKMQ (reference sequence). The length of the CDR3 is 15 residues. Here the CDR3 DNA reads TGTGCCAGCAGCTTAGGTGACAGGGGTTGGGATACGCAGTATTTT. Protein sequence: CASSLGDRGWDTQYF.

The chain couples TRBV5-8 to TRBJ1-3; D is ambiguous. Trimming cost V 0 bases and J 6 bases, with 10 bases left between them. The CDR3 totals 14 residues. Germline V gene sequence: CDR1 SGHTS, CDR2 YDEGEE. CDR3 sequence (DNA): TGTGCCAGCAGCTTGGGAGGGTCTAAAAACACCATATATTTT. Its translation is CASSLGGSKNTIYF.

Of note for this clone: At one end, the junction sequence differs from germline, possibly due to a read error. The chain joins TRBV5-8 to TRBJ2-5; D remains ambiguous. This CDR3 comprises 11 residues. CDR1 and CDR2 (germline): SGHTS, YDEGEE. The CDR3 nucleotides are TGTGCCAGCACCTTGGCGGTGGCCCAGTACTTC. Amino acids: CASTLAVAQYF.

The V gene is TRBV6-5, the J gene TRBJ2-7; 7 positions agree with TRBD2. Trimming cost V 6 bases and J 1 base; bases outside gene matches: 3. This CDR3 region has 13 residues. The germline V gene encodes CDR1 MNHEY and CDR2 SVGAGI. For the CDR3, the DNA is TGTGCCAGCAGCTCTAGCGGATCCTACGAGCAGTACTTC. Encoded protein: CASSSSGSYEQYF.

The chain couples TRBV28 to TRBJ1-1; 8 positions agree with TRBD1. The CDR3 sequence is 15 residues long. Germline V gene lookup returns CDR1 MDHEN and CDR2 SYDVKM. The trim removed 6 bases at V and 6 bases at J, leaving 12 bases unmatched. CDR3 residues: CASRRTTGGLSEAFF. In nucleotides, the CDR3 is TGTGCCAGCAGGCGAACTACAGGGGGGTTGTCTGAAGCTTTCTTT. The whole variable domain, remainder taken from reference TRBV28 and TRBJ1-1, is DVKVTQSSRYLVKRTGEKVFLECVQDMDHENMFWYRQDPGLGLRLIYFSYDVKMKEKGDIPEGYSVSREKKERFSLILESASTNQTSMYLCASRRTTGGLSEAFFGQGTRLTVV.

The chain couples TRBV30 to TRBJ1-5, with unresolved D. Germline V lookup: CDR1 GTSNPN, CDR2 SVGIG (reference sequence). The CDR3 has 13 residues. The V end lost 4 bases, the J end lost 5 bases, and 12 bases lay between the germline ends. CDR3 sequence: CAWNGRSDQPQHF. The CDR3 coding sequence is TGTGCCTGGAACGGGAGAAGCGATCAGCCCCAGCATTTT. Supplemented by reference TRBV30 and TRBJ1-5, the full variable domain reads SQTIHQWPATLVQPVGSPLSLECTVEGTSNPNLYWYRQAAGRGLQLLFYSVGIGQISSEVPQNLSASRPQDRQFILSSKKLLLSDSGFYLCAWNGRSDQPQHFGDGTRLSIL.